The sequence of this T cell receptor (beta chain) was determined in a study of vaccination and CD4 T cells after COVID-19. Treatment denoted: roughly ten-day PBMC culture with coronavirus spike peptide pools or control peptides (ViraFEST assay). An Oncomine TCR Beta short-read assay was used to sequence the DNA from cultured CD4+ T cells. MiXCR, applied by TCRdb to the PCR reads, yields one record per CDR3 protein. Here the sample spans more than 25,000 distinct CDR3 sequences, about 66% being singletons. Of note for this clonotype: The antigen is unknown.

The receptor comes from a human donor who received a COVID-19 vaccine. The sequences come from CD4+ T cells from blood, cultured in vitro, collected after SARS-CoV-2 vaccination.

CDR3 coding DNA: TGCGCCAGCACCCTTGGAGGGACAGGGGGGACTTCACCCCTCCACTTT. Its protein product is CASTLGGTGGTSPLHF. The V call is TRBV5-1, the J call TRBJ1-6; TRBD1 matches at 11 bases. Germline-derived CDR1 and CDR2 are SGHRS and YFSETQ. The CDR3 sequence is 16 residues long. V trimming: 6 bases; J trimming: 9 bases; junction bases outside the gene matches: 11.